Below, 9 T cell receptor beta chains from the same sample are listed, as sequenced in a study of regulatory T cells in long-lasting Graves disease. Time point denoted: persistent/refractory GD, antithyroid drugs over 5 years with positive TRAb. PBMC-derived RNA was used for the TCR library. HTBI primers from iRepertoire and Arm-PCR of CDR3 regions yielded the TCR beta libraries. TCRdb redid the calling of the multiplex PCR reads with MiXCR, one entry per CDR3 protein. Here the sample spans hundreds of thousands of distinct CDR3 sequences, under 25% being singletons. The sequences come from peripheral blood mononuclear cells (PBMCs), collected when the disease was refractory, from a patient treated with antithyroid drugs. Source of these receptors: a female donor with Graves disease.

This clonotype was detected ten times or more. The J gene is TRBJ2-5, the V gene TRBV20-1; 7 positions agree with TRBD2. The J segment lost 7 bases and the V segment lost 2 bases, leaving 10 bases of the junction unmatched. This CDR3 comprises 14 residues. The germline CDR1 and CDR2 sequences are DFQATT and SNEGSKA (reference sequence). The CDR3 reads CSARQPRLALTQYF. The DNA for the CDR3 is TGCAGTGCTAGACAACCTAGACTAGCTTTGACCCAGTACTTC.

The chain recombines TRBV6-2 or TRBV6-3 with TRBJ2-7; a weak D match, TRBD1 (6 bases). CDR3 length equals 14 residues. Germline loops: CDR1 MNHEY, CDR2 SVGEGT. The V and J ends lost 5 bases and 1 base respectively, with 12 bases between them. The CDR3 DNA is TGTGCCAGCAGTGCGTTGAGGGGGTCCTACGAGCAGTACTTC. This encodes CASSALRGSYEQYF.

The rearrangement joins TRBV7-2 to TRBJ2-2; D is ambiguous. The CDR3 has 15 residues. V lost 9 bases to trimming and J lost 1 base, with 15 bases between them. Germline V gene sequence: CDR1 SGHTA, CDR2 FQGNSA. The CDR3 sequence: CASMRLAQNTGELFF. In nucleotides, the CDR3 is TGTGCCAGTATGCGACTGGCTCAGAACACCGGGGAGCTGTTTTTT.

This clonotype appeared many times. The rearrangement uses TRBV27 and TRBJ1-2; maybe TRBD1 (6 bases). In germline, CDR1 is MNHEY, CDR2 SMNVEV (reference sequence). This CDR3 spans 15 amino acids. The ends were cut back, 1 base at V and 4 bases at J, with 13 bases in the middle. As DNA, the CDR3 is TGTGCCAGCAGTTTATTTGGGGACATAATCTATGGCTACACCTTC. Translating it yields CASSLFGDIIYGYTF.

This clonotype was counted ten times or more. The chain uses TRBV7-8 and TRBJ1-2; TRBD1 aligns across 8 bases. The CDR3 is made up of 15 amino acids. Germline trimming cut 1 base from V and 0 bases from J; bases unmatched to any gene: 1. Looked up from germline, CDR1 is SGHVS and CDR2 is FQNEAQ. The CDR3 nucleotides are TGTGCCAGCAGCTTAGGGACAGGGTCTAACTATGGCTACACCTTC. This codes for CASSLGTGSNYGYTF.

The rearrangement joins TRBV12-3 or TRBV12-4 to TRBJ1-2, with TRBD1 matching over 7 bases. Trimming at V came to 8 bases and at J to 5 bases, leaving 11 bases not matched to a gene. The CDR3 runs 14 residues. The DNA of the CDR3 is TGTGCCAGCCCACCTGACAGGGTCGGGTATGGCTACACCTTC. Its translation: CASPPDRVGYGYTF.

This rearrangement joins TRBV4-3 to TRBJ2-7, with TRBD1 as a possible D gene (5 bases). Per germline, CDR1 LGHNA and CDR2 YSLEER. CDR3 length equals 14 residues. Trimming pared 1 base from V and 4 bases from J, leaving 11 bases between. In DNA, the CDR3 is TGCGCCAGCAGCCAAGTGGTGGGGCTTTACGAGCAGTACTTC. Amino acids: CASSQVVGLYEQYF.

This clonotype was counted many times. The chain has TRBV28 and TRBJ1-2; a possible D gene is TRBD1 (5 bases). Trimming took 2 bases from V and 4 from J, leaving 14 bases between them. Germline values: CDR1 MDHEN, CDR2 SYDVKM. This CDR3 is 15 amino acids long. The CDR3 loop reads CASSLTPGIGYGYTF. CDR3 sequence (DNA): TGTGCCAGCAGTTTAACCCCAGGGATAGGCTATGGCTACACCTTC.

V usage is TRBV20-1 and J usage is TRBJ2-3, with D tentatively TRBD1 or TRBD2 (5 bases each). The CDR3 runs 15 residues. V was pared by 4 bases and J by 1 base, with 15 bases between. Per germline, CDR1 DFQATT and CDR2 SNEGSKA (reference sequence). CDR3 bases: TGCAGTGCTACAGAGGGGCGCATGGGCACAGATACGCAGTATTTT. Protein sequence: CSATEGRMGTDTQYF.